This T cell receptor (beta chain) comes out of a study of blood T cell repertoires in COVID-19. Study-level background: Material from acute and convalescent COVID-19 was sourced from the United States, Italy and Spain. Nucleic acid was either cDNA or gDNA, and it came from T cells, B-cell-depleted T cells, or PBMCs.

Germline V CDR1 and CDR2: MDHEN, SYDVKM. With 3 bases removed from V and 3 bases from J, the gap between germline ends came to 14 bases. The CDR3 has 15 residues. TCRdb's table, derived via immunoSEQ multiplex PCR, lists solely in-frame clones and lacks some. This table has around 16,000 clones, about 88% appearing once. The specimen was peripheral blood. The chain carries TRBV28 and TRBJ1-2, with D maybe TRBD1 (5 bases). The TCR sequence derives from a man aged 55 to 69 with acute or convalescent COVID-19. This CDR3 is CASSLIWQGYYGYTF. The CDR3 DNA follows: TGTGCCAGCAGTTTGATATGGCAGGGCTACTATGGCTACACCTTC.